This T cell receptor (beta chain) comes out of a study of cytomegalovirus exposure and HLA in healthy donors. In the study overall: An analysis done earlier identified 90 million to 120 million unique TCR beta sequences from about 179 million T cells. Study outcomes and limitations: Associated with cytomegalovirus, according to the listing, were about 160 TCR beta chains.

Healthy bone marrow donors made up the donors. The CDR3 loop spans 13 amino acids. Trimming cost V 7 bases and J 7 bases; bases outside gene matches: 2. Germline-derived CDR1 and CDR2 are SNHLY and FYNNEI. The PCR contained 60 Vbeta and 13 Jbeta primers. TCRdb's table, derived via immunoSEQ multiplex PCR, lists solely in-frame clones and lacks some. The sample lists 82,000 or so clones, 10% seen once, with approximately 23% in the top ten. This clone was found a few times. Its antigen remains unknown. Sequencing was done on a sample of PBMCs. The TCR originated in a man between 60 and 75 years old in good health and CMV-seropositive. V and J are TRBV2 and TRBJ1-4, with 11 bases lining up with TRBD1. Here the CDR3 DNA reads TGTGCCAGCATTGGACAGGGGGCTGAAAAACTGTTTTTT. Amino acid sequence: CASIGQGAEKLFF.